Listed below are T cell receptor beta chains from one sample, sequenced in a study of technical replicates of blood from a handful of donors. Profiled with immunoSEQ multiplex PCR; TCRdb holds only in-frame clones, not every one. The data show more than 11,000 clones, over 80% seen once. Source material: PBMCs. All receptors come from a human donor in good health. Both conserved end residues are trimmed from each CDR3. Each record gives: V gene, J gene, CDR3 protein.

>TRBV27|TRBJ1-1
ASSIRTGGVTEAF
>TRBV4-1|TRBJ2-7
ASSQETGGNEQY
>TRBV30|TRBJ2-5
AWSVRVRETQY
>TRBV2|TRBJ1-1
ASSQQGAEAF
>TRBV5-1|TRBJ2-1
ASSFSGAYNEQF
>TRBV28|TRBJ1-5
ASREQGGQPQH
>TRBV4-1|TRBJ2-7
ASSQGLAGVLEQY
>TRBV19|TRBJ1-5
ASSQVTRQPQH
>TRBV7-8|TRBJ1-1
ASSYSPDREAEAF
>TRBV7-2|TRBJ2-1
ASSLWGRAGEQF
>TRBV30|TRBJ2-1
AWSRGFDGRGNEQF
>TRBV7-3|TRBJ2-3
ASKYQRSTDTQY
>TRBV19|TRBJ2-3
ASIAGGADTQY
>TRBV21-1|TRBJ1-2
ASSTSGGSLINYGYT
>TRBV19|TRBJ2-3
ASSIDRGTSSTDTQY
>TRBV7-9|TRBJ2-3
ASSQTTPLDTDTQY
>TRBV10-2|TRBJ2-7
ASSESDRSKQY
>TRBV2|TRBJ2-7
ASSATGTGVYEQY
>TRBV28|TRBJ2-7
ASKTATSGNDEQY
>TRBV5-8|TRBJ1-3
ASSRGLGGNTIY
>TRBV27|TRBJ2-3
ASSVGARGTDTQY
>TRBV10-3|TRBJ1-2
AISESSGGDLYGYT
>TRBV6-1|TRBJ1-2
ASIPTRDRVYGYT
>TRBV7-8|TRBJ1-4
ASRPRTGVNEKLF
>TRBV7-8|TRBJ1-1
ASSLGTGGVTEAF
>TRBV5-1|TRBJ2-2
ASSLTSGDTGELF
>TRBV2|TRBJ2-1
ASRDDSGWDNEQF